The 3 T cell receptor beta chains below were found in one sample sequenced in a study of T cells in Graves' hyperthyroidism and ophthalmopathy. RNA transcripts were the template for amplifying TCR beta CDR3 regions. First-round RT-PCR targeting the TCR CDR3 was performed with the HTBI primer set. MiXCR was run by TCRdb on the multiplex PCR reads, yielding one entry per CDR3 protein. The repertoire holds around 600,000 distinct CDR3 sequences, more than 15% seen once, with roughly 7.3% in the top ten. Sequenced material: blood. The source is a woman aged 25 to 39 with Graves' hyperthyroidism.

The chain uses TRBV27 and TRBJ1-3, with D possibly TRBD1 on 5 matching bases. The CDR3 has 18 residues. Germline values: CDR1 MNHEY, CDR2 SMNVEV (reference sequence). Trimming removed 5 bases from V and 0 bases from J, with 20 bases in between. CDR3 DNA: TGTGCCAGCAGTCGGACCCGACCCGCCGGGGCCTCTGGAAACACCATATATTTT. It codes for CASSRTRPAGASGNTIYF.

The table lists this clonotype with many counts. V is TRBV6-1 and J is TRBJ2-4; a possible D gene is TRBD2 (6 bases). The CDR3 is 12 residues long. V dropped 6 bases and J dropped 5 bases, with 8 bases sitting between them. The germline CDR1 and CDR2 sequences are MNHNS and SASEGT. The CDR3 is CASRGGENIQYF. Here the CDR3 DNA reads TGTGCCAGCAGAGGAGGGGAAAACATTCAGTACTTC.

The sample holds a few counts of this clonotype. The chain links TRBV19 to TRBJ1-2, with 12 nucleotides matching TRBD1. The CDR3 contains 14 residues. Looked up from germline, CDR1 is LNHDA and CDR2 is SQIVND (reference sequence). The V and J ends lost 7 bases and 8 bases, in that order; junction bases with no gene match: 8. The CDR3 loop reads CASTRGQGAEGYTF. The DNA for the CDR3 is TGTGCCAGTACCCGGGGACAGGGGGCAGAAGGCTACACCTTC.